The 17 T cell receptor beta chains below come from one sample, sequenced in a study of T cell responses to AZD1222 COVID-19 vaccine. Profiling relied on immunoSEQ multiplex PCR, and the TCRdb table lists in-frame clones only, not all of them. Among 100,000 to 150,000 clones, 88% were seen once, and the ten largest hold 4% to 4.5%. The sample was peripheral blood, taken on day 0 of AZD1222 vaccination. These receptors came from an adult in good health.

The rearrangement links TRBV7-8 to TRBJ1-2; 7 bases agree with TRBD1. Germline V lookup: CDR1 SGHVS, CDR2 FQNEAQ. This CDR3 contains 15 residues. J was trimmed by 5 bases and V by 11 bases; bases with no gene match: 17. The CDR3 nucleotides are TGTGCCGGGGGGCCGAGAGGGGGCCATCGGTATGGCTACACCTTC. It specifies CAGGPRGGHRYGYTF.

The chain recombines TRBV19 with TRBJ1-5; TRBD1 agrees at 8 bases. The V and J ends lost 4 bases and 7 bases, in that order; junction bases with no gene match: 3. CDR3 size: 13 residues. Germline V gene sequence: CDR1 LNHDA, CDR2 SQIVND (reference sequence). The DNA of the CDR3 is TGTGCCAGTAGTAGGACAGGGCCCCAGCCCCAGCATTTT. It encodes CASSRTGPQPQHF.

V usage is TRBV13 and J usage is TRBJ1-3; a weak D match, TRBD1 (6 bases). V was pared by 4 bases and J by 0 bases, with 28 bases between. The V gene's germline CDR1 is PRHDT and CDR2 FYEKMQ (reference sequence). The CDR3 is made up of 21 amino acids. CDR3 region: CASSSILSRLGKDSSGNTIYF. The CDR3, as DNA: TGTGCCAGCAGCTCGATCCTTAGCCGCCTTGGCAAGGACAGCTCTGGAAACACCATATATTTT.

J is TRBJ1-2 and V is TRBV6-5; perhaps TRBD1 as D (6 bases). Germline V gene sequence: CDR1 MNHEY, CDR2 SVGAGI. The CDR3 contains 14 residues. V lost 6 bases, J lost 3 bases, and 14 bases lay in between. This CDR3 is CASSPGQTYYGYTF. The CDR3 coding sequence is TGTGCCAGCAGCCCCGGACAGACCTACTATGGCTACACCTTC.

The chain uses TRBV11-3 and TRBJ1-2; TRBD1 aligns across 8 bases. Germline loops: CDR1 SGHNT, CDR2 YENEEA. The J segment lost 4 bases and the V segment lost 0 bases, leaving 4 bases of the junction unmatched. The CDR3 sequence is 15 residues long. The CDR3 region has the DNA TGTGCCAGCAGCTTAGAGACAGGGGCCAGCTATGGCTACACCTTC. Translation: CASSLETGASYGYTF.

The chain has TRBV21-1 and TRBJ2-1; TRBD1, the table's D call, lacks a check against the DNA. TRBV21-1 is given as a pseudogene. The CDR3 extends over 17 amino acids. CDR3 amino acids: CASSKVYGTVTYNEQFF. The CDR3 region has the DNA TGTGCCAGCAGCAAAGTGTATGGGACAGTAACCTACAATGAGCAGTTCTTC.

V gene TRBV7-3 combines with J gene TRBJ2-1, with TRBD2 matching over 8 bases. V shed 2 bases and J 2 bases; nucleotides not matched to a gene: 2. Germline CDR1 reads SGHTA; CDR2 reads FQGTGA. The CDR3 covers 15 residues. CDR3 sequence: CASSLAGGTYNEQFF. CDR3 in DNA: TGTGCCAGCAGCTTAGCGGGGGGAACCTACAATGAGCAGTTCTTC.

The V and J genes are TRBV4-2 and TRBJ1-1; D uncertain. This CDR3 region has 18 residues. Trimming took 0 bases from V and 0 from J, leaving 17 bases between them. The V gene's germline CDR1 is LGHNA and CDR2 YNFKEQ. This CDR3 is CASSQDRWAGRLNTEAFF. CDR3 nucleotide sequence: TGTGCCAGCAGCCAAGATCGTTGGGCAGGAAGACTGAACACTGAAGCTTTCTTT.

This chain uses TRBV28 with TRBJ1-1; D gene uncertain. The V and J ends lost 4 bases and 1 base respectively, with 13 bases between them. Looked up from germline, CDR1 is MDHEN and CDR2 is SYDVKM. CDR3 size: 15 residues. The CDR3 protein is CASSSTRNWNTEAFF. Written as DNA, the CDR3 is TGTGCCAGCAGTTCCACCAGGAACTGGAACACTGAAGCTTTCTTT.

This clone showed up just once. The chain employs TRBV29-1 and TRBJ2-2, with no clear D. Per the germline V gene, CDR1 is SQVTM and CDR2 is ANQGSEA. The CDR3 is 15 residues long. V lost 5 bases to trimming and J lost 2 bases, with 15 bases between them. CDR3 sequence (DNA): TGCAGCGTTTTCCAAGGGCAGGCCAACACCGGGGAGCTGTTTTTT. Its protein product is CSVFQGQANTGELFF.

This clone has a handful of counts. This chain connects TRBV27 to TRBJ2-5; D may be TRBD2 (5 bases). Germline-derived CDR1 and CDR2 are MNHEY and SMNVEV (reference sequence). V dropped 1 base and J dropped 1 base, with 7 bases sitting between them. The CDR3 sequence is 14 residues long. The DNA of the CDR3 is TGTGCCAGCAGTTTATACCGGGGCCAAGAGACCCAGTACTTC. This codes for CASSLYRGQETQYF.

There are many counts of this clone. The chain joins TRBV4-3 to TRBJ2-7; 7 positions match TRBD2. V dropped 4 bases and J dropped 3; count of bases not matched to a gene: 6. Germline CDR1 LGHNA, CDR2 YSLEER. CDR3 size: 14 residues. As DNA, the CDR3 is TGCGCCAGCAGCCTTCAACTAGCGTTCTACGAGCAGTACTTC. Protein sequence: CASSLQLAFYEQYF.

The gene calls are TRBV6-1 and TRBJ2-2; a possible D gene is TRBD1 (6 bases). V dropped 3 bases and J dropped 5 bases, with 13 bases sitting between them. The CDR3 is made up of 15 amino acids. Germline loops: CDR1 MNHNS, CDR2 SASEGT. The CDR3 DNA is TGTGCCAGCAGTGAGGGGGCAGCCAAGACCGGGGAGCTGTTTTTT. It specifies CASSEGAAKTGELFF.

This clone was seen once. V usage is TRBV19 and J usage is TRBJ1-2; TRBD1 might be the D (5 bases). V was shortened by 6 bases and J by 0 bases, with 14 bases between the two germline ends. The CDR3 covers 15 residues. Germline CDR1 and CDR2: LNHDA and SQIVND (reference sequence). The CDR3 region has the DNA TGTGCCAGTAGCGTATGGGGGGGAGCTAACTATGGCTACACCTTC. Its translation is CASSVWGGANYGYTF. Drawing the rest from reference TRBV19 and TRBJ1-2, the complete variable domain is DGGITQSPKYLFRKEGQNVTLSCEQNLNHDAMYWYRQDPGQGLRLIYYSQIVNDFQKGDIAEGYSVSREKKESFPLTVTSAQKNPTAFYLCASSVWGGANYGYTFGSGTRLTVV.

The genes are TRBV6-2 or TRBV6-3 and TRBJ1-6; D is ambiguous. The CDR3 has 14 amino acids. V lost 4 bases to trimming and J lost 7 bases, with 11 bases between them. In germline, CDR1 is MNHEY, CDR2 SVGEGT. The CDR3 reads CASSSISGNSPLHF. The CDR3 DNA reads as TGTGCCAGCAGTTCCATATCAGGCAATTCACCCCTCCACTTT.

J is TRBJ2-3 and V is TRBV2; D gene ambiguous. CDR3 length: 12 residues. Germline V gene data show CDR1 as SNHLY and CDR2 as FYNNEI. V was shortened by 4 bases and J by 0 bases, with 2 bases between the two germline ends. CDR3 protein: CASSVSTDTQYF. CDR3 nucleotide sequence: TGTGCCAGCAGTGTCAGCACAGATACGCAGTATTTT.

This rearrangement joins TRBV19 to TRBJ1-6, with 8 positions matching TRBD1. The J segment lost 2 bases and the V segment lost 7 bases, leaving 10 bases of the junction unmatched. This CDR3 has 17 amino acids. The V gene's germline CDR1 is LNHDA and CDR2 SQIVND (reference sequence). The CDR3 reads CASNNRAQGAYNSPLHF. CDR3 in DNA: TGTGCCAGTAACAACCGGGCACAGGGGGCCTATAATTCACCCCTCCACTTT.